These 25 T cell receptor beta chains came from one sample sequenced in a study of T cell repertoires in cytomegalovirus infection. TCRdb re-called the reads through MiXCR, storing one row per CDR3 protein. The sample carries 200,000 to 300,000 distinct CDR3 sequences, around 9% recorded once. The specimen was PBMCs. The receptors derive from a human donor in good health (CMV status not recorded). Some clones in this sample may be carry-over from other donors' samples.

V is TRBV6-5 and J is TRBJ1-6; D gene uncertain. The CDR3 extends over 14 amino acids. Germline V lookup: CDR1 MNHEY, CDR2 SVGAGI. Trimming removed 6 bases at V and 7 bases at J, with 13 bases between. In nucleotides, the CDR3 is TGTGCCAGCAGGGAGGGAGGTTCGAATTCACCCCTCCACTTT. Encoded protein: CASREGGSNSPLHF.

This sequence joins TRBV5-8 and TRBJ2-7, with TRBD1 matching over 7 bases. CDR1 is SGHTS, CDR2 YDEGEE, per germline. Trimming removed 2 bases from V and 6 bases from J; junction bases left unmatched: 8. There are 14 residues in the CDR3. The DNA of the CDR3 is TGTGCCAGCAGCTTAGGACAGGTCTCCGGCGAGCAGTACTTC. It yields the protein CASSLGQVSGEQYF.

This clonotype was recorded many times. The rearrangement uses TRBV6-2 or TRBV6-3 and TRBJ1-6; D possibly corresponds to TRBD1 (5 bases). Germline V lookup: CDR1 MNHEY, CDR2 SVGEGT. V dropped 7 bases and J dropped 8 bases, with 15 bases sitting between them. The CDR3 length is 14 residues. The CDR3: CASTTLLGHSPLHF. The CDR3 nucleotides read TGTGCCAGCACGACACTCTTGGGGCATTCACCCCTCCACTTT.

This clonotype was observed at least ten times. This sequence joins TRBV6-4 and TRBJ1-5, with TRBD1 as a possible D gene (5 bases). CDR3 length: 13 amino acids. V was pared by 4 bases and J by 3 bases, with 7 bases between. In germline, CDR1 is MRHNA, CDR2 SNTAGT. The CDR3 sequence: CASSGTPNQPQHF. The CDR3 DNA reads as TGTGCCAGCAGTGGGACACCCAATCAGCCCCAGCATTTT.

At least ten counts were recorded for this clonotype. V usage is TRBV6-6 and J usage is TRBJ1-2; no reliable D call. The CDR3 has 14 amino acids. Germline CDR1 and CDR2: MNHNY and SVGAGI (reference sequence). V lost 5 bases and J lost 8, with 18 bases in between. The CDR3 DNA follows: TGTGCCAGCAGTCATCGGACGGATGTGAGAGGCTACACCTTC. This encodes CASSHRTDVRGYTF.

This clonotype has a handful of counts. This sequence joins TRBV2 and TRBJ1-1; no firm D call. V shed 5 bases and J shed 3 bases, with 13 bases lying between them. CDR3 length equals 14 residues. Germline V gene lookup returns CDR1 SNHLY and CDR2 FYNNEI. The CDR3 DNA is TGTGCCAGCAGTCCACCCCTGGTCGACACTGAAGCTTTCTTT. As protein: CASSPPLVDTEAFF.

This clonotype was recorded at least ten times. V usage is TRBV12-3 or TRBV12-4 and J usage is TRBJ2-7, with D maybe TRBD2 (5 bases). The CDR3 has 13 residues. V lost 6 bases and J 3 bases, leaving 12 bases between the germline ends. The CDR3 DNA reads as TGTGCCAGCAGGGCTACTAGTATCTACGAGCAGTACTTC. Amino acids: CASRATSIYEQYF.

This clonotype was seen only once. The V and J genes are TRBV11-2 and TRBJ1-1; unclear D gene. V was pared by 2 bases and J by 0 bases, with 10 bases between. Germline loops: CDR1 SGHAT, CDR2 FQNNGV. The CDR3 consists of 15 residues. This CDR3 is CASSLIAGMNTEAFF. DNA of the CDR3: TGTGCCAGCAGCTTAATCGCGGGGATGAACACTGAAGCTTTCTTT.

In this sample, this clonotype turned up a few times. The J gene is TRBJ1-1, the V gene TRBV7-2; 9 bases agree with TRBD1. J gave up 0 bases and V 1 base, and 3 bases lay outside the gene matches. Germline CDR1 and CDR2: SGHTA and FQGNSA. The CDR3 loop spans 16 amino acids. CDR3 coding DNA: TGTGCCAGCAGCTTAGTCGGGGACAGGGTGAACACTGAAGCTTTCTTT. The encoded protein is CASSLVGDRVNTEAFF.

This clonotype was counted at least ten times. This chain joins TRBV19 and TRBJ1-4; D is unclear. Germline assignment: CDR1 LNHDA and CDR2 SQIVND (reference sequence). V was cut by 3 bases and J by 7 bases, with 12 bases left in between. This CDR3 has 14 residues. CDR3 in amino acids: CASSMPGMVEKLFF. The CDR3 bases are TGTGCCAGTAGTATGCCGGGGATGGTTGAAAAACTGTTTTTT.

The chain has TRBV18 and TRBJ2-1; D remains ambiguous. Trimming removed 2 bases at V and 4 bases at J, with 6 bases between. CDR3 length: 13 amino acids. The germline V gene has CDR1 KGHSH and CDR2 LQKENI. Written as DNA, the CDR3 is TGTGCCAGCTCACCAGGAGATTACAATGAGCAGTTCTTC. Its translation: CASSPGDYNEQFF.

The table lists this clonotype with many counts. The chain has TRBV7-2 and TRBJ2-7; D tentatively reads TRBD1 or TRBD2 (6 bases each). Germline CDR1 SGHTA, CDR2 FQGNSA. The V gene lost 3 bases and the J gene lost 7 bases, with 10 bases spanning the gap. The CDR3 loop spans 12 amino acids. The CDR3 DNA reads as TGTGCCAGCAGCTTGGGGGGCGGTGAGCAGTACTTC. Translating it yields CASSLGGGEQYF.

The J gene is TRBJ2-5, the V gene TRBV20-1, with TRBD2 matching over 8 bases. This CDR3 is 15 amino acids long. Trimming at V came to 1 base and at J to 5 bases, leaving 9 bases not matched to a gene. Looked up from germline, CDR1 is DFQATT and CDR2 is SNEGSKA (reference sequence). The chain's CDR3 is CSARGPGTRSETQYF. The CDR3 region has the DNA TGCAGTGCTAGAGGACCCGGGACTAGAAGTGAGACCCAGTACTTC.

This clonotype was detected ten times or more. This rearrangement joins TRBV7-2 to TRBJ2-7, with TRBD2 identical over 7 bases. Germline-derived CDR1 and CDR2 are SGHTA and FQGNSA. The V gene end was trimmed by 4 bases and the J gene end by 2 bases; junction bases not matched to a gene: 20. The CDR3 contains 19 residues. CDR3 nucleotide sequence: TGTGCCAGCAGCTGGCGACCATCATGGGGGGGAACGGGGACCTACGAGCAGTACTTC. Its translation: CASSWRPSWGGTGTYEQYF.

This chain connects TRBV7-2 to TRBJ2-3; weak D call: TRBD2 (5 bases). This CDR3 has 13 residues. V was pared by 1 base and J by 12 bases, with 14 bases between. CDR1 and CDR2 from the germline V gene are SGHTA and FQGNSA. DNA for the CDR3: TGTGCCAGCAGCTTAGGTGGTCGGACTCCTCAGTATTTT. Residues: CASSLGGRTPQYF.

At least ten counts were recorded for this clonotype. J is TRBJ1-5 and V is TRBV5-1; D not certain. Germline-derived CDR1 and CDR2 are SGHRS and YFSETQ. The V end lost 0 bases, the J end lost 5 bases, and 9 bases lay between the germline ends. The CDR3 sequence is 14 residues long. This CDR3 reads CASSLEGADQPQHF. The DNA of the CDR3 is TGCGCCAGCAGCTTGGAGGGCGCGGATCAGCCCCAGCATTTT.

This clonotype came up a few times. The rearrangement links TRBV28 to TRBJ1-1; 7 nucleotides line up with TRBD1. The CDR3 totals 14 residues. Germline loops: CDR1 MDHEN, CDR2 SYDVKM. J was trimmed by 10 bases and V by 2 bases; bases with no gene match: 10. CDR3 in DNA: TGTGCCAGCAGTTTAGGGGGGATAGGGGGCTTAGCTTTCTTT. Amino acids: CASSLGGIGGLAFF.

This clonotype showed up many times. This rearrangement joins TRBV7-2 to TRBJ1-6; tentative D call: TRBD1 (6 bases). Germline-derived CDR1 and CDR2 are SGHTA and FQGNSA. Trimming took 1 base from V and 10 from J, leaving 14 bases between them. This CDR3 is built from 15 residues. The CDR3 is CASSLDQGFRSPLHF. CDR3 sequence (DNA): TGTGCCAGCAGCTTAGATCAGGGGTTTCGATCACCCCTCCACTTT.

This clonotype was detected ten times or more. V usage is TRBV7-2 and J usage is TRBJ1-3, with unresolved D. The CDR3 loop spans 16 amino acids. CDR1 is SGHTA and CDR2 is FQGNSA in the germline V gene. With 2 bases removed from V and 3 bases from J, the gap between germline ends came to 14 bases. CDR3 protein: CASSLLLAGDGNTIYF. The CDR3 coding sequence is TGTGCCAGCAGCTTACTCCTGGCCGGAGATGGAAACACCATATATTTT.

This clonotype has at least ten counts. The genes are TRBV28 and TRBJ1-5, with D unclear. CDR1 and CDR2 from the germline V gene are MDHEN and SYDVKM. The CDR3 runs to 15 residues. Deletions cut 2 bases from V and 3 bases from J, with 11 bases between. DNA of the CDR3: TGTGCCAGCAGTTTACTTTCTACAGTCAATCAGCCCCAGCATTTT. This sequence encodes CASSLLSTVNQPQHF.

This clonotype was picked up a small number of times. The gene calls are TRBV9 and TRBJ2-5; weak D call: TRBD1 (6 bases). The CDR3 contains 15 residues. V lost 1 base and J lost 5, with 15 bases in between. The germline V gene has CDR1 SGDLS and CDR2 YYNGEE. CDR3 in DNA: TGTGCCAGCAGCGTATTGGGGGCAGTGACGGAGACCCAGTACTTC. Its translation: CASSVLGAVTETQYF.

The chain has TRBV7-9 and TRBJ1-2, with D tentatively TRBD1 (5 bases). The CDR3 length is 14 residues. The germline V gene encodes CDR1 SEHNR and CDR2 FQNEAQ (reference sequence). The germline V and J ends were trimmed by 3 bases and 6 bases, with 14 bases remaining between them. For the CDR3, the DNA is TGTGCCAGCAGCTTTGATGGCAGGGTGCATGGCTACACCTTC. Translated, it gives CASSFDGRVHGYTF.

The V gene is TRBV14, the J gene TRBJ2-2, with 7 positions matching TRBD2. V trimming: 1 base; J trimming: 5 bases; junction bases outside the gene matches: 7. This CDR3 region has 16 residues. The germline V gene encodes CDR1 SGHDN and CDR2 FVKESK. CDR3 amino acids: CASSQGVGRRTGELFF. The CDR3 DNA follows: TGTGCCAGCAGCCAAGGCGTCGGGAGGCGTACCGGGGAGCTGTTTTTT.

This clonotype was observed at least ten times. The chain combines TRBV7-2 with TRBJ2-7; 9 bases are a match to TRBD1. Germline V CDR1 and CDR2: SGHTA, FQGNSA. The CDR3 consists of 14 residues. V was pared by 1 base and J by 7 bases, with 5 bases of the junction left unmatched. This CDR3 reads CASSLDRGPGEQYF. Here the CDR3 DNA reads TGTGCCAGCAGCTTAGACAGGGGGCCAGGGGAGCAGTACTTC.

This chain uses TRBV7-9 with TRBJ2-5; a possible D gene is TRBD1 (5 bases). The V gene lost 4 bases and the J gene lost 5 bases, with 11 bases spanning the gap. Per germline, CDR1 SEHNR and CDR2 FQNEAQ (reference sequence). There are 13 residues in the CDR3. CDR3 DNA: TGTGCCAGCAGCTCGAAGGGGCGGGAGACCCAGTACTTC. It encodes CASSSKGRETQYF.